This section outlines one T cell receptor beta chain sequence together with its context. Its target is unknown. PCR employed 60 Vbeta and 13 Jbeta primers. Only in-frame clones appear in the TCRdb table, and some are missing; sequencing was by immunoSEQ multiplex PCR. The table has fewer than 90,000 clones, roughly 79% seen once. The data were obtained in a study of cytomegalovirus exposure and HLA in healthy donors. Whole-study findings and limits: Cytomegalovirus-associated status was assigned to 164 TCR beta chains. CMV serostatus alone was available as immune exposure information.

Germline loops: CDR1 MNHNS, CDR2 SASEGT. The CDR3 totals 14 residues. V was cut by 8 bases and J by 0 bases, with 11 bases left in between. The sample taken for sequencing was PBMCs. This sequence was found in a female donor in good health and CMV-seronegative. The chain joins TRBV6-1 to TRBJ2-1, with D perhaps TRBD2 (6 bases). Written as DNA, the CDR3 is TGTGCCAGCGGGGGACTTCGCTCCTACAATGAGCAGTTCTTC. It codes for CASGGLRSYNEQFF.